This TCR beta chain was found in a study of identifying expanded T cells in peripheral blood. Here immunoSEQ multiplex PCR was the method, and the copy in TCRdb shows in-frame clones only, minus some. The sample lists about 82,000 clones; about 87% were seen once. This CDR3 region has 16 residues. Germline CDR1 reads SGHNT; CDR2 reads YENEEA. V gave up 4 bases and J gave up 1 base, with 16 bases separating them. During the collection period, no donor immune events like infections were recorded. Overall study findings and caveats: Variance in clone template counts between approximately two-week samples significantly increased with total template count across all healthy donors. Technical replicates showed about 1.1 changed clones; around 2 weeks 15 to 20; four weeks 19.

Details on this clone: Its antigen is as yet unknown.

The source of this sequence is a person between 18 and 75 years old in good health. The material sequenced was blood. The chain recombines TRBV11-3 with TRBJ1-1; D remains ambiguous. CDR3 coding DNA: TGTGCCAGCAGCTGGCCCCAGGCCGGTTCGAACACTGAAGCTTTCTTT. Translation: CASSWPQAGSNTEAFF.